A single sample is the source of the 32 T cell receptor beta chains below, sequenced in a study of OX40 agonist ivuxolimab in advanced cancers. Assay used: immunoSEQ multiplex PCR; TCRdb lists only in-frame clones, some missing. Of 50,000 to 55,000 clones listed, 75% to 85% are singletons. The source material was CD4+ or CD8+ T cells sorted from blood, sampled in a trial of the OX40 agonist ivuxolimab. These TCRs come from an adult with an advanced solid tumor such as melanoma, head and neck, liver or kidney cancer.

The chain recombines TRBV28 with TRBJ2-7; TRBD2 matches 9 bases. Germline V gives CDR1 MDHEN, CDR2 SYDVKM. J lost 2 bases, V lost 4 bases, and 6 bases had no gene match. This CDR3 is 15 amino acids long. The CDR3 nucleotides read TGTGCCAGCAGTTCACCGGGACTAGCCACCTACGAGCAGTACTTC. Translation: CASSSPGLATYEQYF.

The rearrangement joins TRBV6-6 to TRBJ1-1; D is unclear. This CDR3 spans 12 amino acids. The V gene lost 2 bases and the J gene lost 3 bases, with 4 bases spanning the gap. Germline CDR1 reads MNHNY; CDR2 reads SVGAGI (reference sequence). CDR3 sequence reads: CASSYPDTEAFF. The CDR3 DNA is TGTGCCAGCAGTTACCCCGACACTGAAGCTTTCTTT.

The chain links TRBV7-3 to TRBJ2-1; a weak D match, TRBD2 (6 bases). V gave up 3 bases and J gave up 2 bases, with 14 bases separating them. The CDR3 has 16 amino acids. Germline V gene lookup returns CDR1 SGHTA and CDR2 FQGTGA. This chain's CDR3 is CASSLERAPPYNEQFF. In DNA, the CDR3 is TGTGCCAGCAGCTTGGAGCGGGCGCCCCCCTACAATGAGCAGTTCTTC.

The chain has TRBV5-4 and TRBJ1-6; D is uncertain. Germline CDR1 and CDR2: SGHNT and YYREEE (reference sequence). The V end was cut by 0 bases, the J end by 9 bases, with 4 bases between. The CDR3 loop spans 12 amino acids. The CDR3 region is CASSLDSSPLHF. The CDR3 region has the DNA TGTGCCAGCAGCTTGGATTCTTCACCCCTCCACTTT.

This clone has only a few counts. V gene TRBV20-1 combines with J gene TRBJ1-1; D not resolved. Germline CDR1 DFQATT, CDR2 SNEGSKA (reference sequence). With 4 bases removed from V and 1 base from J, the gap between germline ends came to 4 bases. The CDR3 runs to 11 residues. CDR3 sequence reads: CSATWNTEAFF. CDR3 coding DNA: TGCAGTGCTACCTGGAACACTGAAGCTTTCTTT.

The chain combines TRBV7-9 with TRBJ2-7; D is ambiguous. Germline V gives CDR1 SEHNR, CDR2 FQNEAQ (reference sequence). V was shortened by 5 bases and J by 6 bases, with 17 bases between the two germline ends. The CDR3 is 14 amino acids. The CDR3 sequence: CASSGPLFTREQYF. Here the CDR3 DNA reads TGTGCCAGCAGCGGACCACTTTTTACACGCGAGCAGTACTTC.

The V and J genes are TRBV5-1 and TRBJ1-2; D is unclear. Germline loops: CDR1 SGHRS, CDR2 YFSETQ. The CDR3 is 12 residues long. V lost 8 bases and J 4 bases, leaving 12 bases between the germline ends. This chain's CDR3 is CARSRGVYGYTF. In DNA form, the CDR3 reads TGCGCCAGATCGCGCGGGGTCTATGGCTACACCTTC.

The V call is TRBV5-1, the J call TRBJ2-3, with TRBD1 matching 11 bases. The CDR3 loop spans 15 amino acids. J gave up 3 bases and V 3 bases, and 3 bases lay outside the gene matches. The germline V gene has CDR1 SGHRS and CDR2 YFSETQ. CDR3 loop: CASSYGQGATDTQYF. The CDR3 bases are TGCGCCAGCAGCTATGGACAGGGGGCAACAGATACGCAGTATTTT.

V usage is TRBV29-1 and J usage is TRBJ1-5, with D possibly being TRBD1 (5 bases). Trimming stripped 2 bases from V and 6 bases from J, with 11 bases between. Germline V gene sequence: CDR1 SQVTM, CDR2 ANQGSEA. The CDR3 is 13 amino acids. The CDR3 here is CSVELQGGQPQHF. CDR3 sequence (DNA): TGCAGCGTTGAATTGCAGGGAGGTCAGCCCCAGCATTTT.

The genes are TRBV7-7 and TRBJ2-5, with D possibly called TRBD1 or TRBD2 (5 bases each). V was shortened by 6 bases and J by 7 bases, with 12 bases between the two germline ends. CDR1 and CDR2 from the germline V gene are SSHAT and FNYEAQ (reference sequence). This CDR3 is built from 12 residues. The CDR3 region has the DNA TGTGCCAGCAGTCCTCCTGGGGGGACCCAGTACTTC. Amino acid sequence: CASSPPGGTQYF.

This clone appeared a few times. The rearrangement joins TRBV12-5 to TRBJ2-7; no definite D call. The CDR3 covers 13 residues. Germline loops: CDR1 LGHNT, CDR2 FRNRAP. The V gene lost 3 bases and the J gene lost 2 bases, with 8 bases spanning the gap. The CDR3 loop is CASGFGLTYEQYF. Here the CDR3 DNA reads TGTGCTAGTGGTTTCGGGCTCACCTACGAGCAGTACTTC.

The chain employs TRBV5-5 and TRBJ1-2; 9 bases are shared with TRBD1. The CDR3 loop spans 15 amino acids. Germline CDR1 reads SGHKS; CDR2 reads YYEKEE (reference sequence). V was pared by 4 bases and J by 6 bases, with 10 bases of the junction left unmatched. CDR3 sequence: CASSATGGLQDGYTF. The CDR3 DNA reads TGTGCCAGCAGCGCGACAGGGGGGTTACAGGATGGCTACACCTTC. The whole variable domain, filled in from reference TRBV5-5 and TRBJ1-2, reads DAGVTQSPTHLIKTRGQQVTLRCSPISGHKSVSWYQQVLGQGPQFIFQYYEKEERGRGNFPDRFSARQFPNYSSELNVNALLLGDSALYLCASSATGGLQDGYTFGSGTRLTVV.

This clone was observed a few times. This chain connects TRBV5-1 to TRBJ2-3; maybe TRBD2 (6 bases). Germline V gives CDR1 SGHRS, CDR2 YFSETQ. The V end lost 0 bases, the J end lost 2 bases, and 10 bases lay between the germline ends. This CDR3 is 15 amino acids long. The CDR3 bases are TGCGCCAGCAGCTTGGAGGCGGGGATCACAGATACGCAGTATTTT. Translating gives CASSLEAGITDTQYF.

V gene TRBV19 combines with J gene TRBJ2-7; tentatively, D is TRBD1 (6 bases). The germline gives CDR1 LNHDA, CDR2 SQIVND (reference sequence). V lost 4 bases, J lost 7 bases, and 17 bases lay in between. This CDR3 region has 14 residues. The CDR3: CASSRAQGSSEQYF. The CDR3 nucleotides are TGTGCCAGTAGTAGAGCCCAGGGGAGTAGTGAGCAGTACTTC. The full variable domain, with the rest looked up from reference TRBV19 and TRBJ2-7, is DGGITQSPKYLFRKEGQNVTLSCEQNLNHDAMYWYRQDPGQGLRLIYYSQIVNDFQKGDIAEGYSVSREKKESFPLTVTSAQKNPTAFYLCASSRAQGSSEQYFGPGTRLTVT.

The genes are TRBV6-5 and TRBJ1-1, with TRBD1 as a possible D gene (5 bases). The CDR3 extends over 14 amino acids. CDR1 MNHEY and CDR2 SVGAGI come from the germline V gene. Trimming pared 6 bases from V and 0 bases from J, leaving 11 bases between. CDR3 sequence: CASSPGAVNTEAFF. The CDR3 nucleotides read TGTGCCAGCAGCCCTGGGGCAGTGAACACTGAAGCTTTCTTT.

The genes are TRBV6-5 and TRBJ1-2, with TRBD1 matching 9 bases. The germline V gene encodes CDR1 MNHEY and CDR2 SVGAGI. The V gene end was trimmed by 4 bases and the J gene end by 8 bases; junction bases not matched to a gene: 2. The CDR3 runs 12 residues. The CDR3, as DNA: TGTGCCAGCAGTTTCGACAGGGGGGGCTACACCTTC. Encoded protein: CASSFDRGGYTF.

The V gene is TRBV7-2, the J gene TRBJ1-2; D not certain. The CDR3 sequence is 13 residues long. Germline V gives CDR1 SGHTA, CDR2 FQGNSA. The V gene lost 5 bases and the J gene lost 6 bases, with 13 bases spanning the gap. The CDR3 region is CASSLPNEDGYTF. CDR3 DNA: TGTGCCAGCAGCCTCCCCAATGAAGATGGCTACACCTTC.

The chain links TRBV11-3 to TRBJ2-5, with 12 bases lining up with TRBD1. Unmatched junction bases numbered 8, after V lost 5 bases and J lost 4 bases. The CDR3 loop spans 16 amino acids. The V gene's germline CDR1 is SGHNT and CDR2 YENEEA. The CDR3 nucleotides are TGTGCCAGCAGCCACGCCGGGACAGGGGGCTCAGAGACCCAGTACTTC. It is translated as CASSHAGTGGSETQYF. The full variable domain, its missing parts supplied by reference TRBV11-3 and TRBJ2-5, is EAGVVQSPRYKIIEKKQPVAFWCNPISGHNTLYWYLQNLGQGPELLIRYENEEAVDDSQLPKDRFSAERLKGVDSTLKIQPAELGDSAVYLCASSHAGTGGSETQYFGPGTRLLVL.

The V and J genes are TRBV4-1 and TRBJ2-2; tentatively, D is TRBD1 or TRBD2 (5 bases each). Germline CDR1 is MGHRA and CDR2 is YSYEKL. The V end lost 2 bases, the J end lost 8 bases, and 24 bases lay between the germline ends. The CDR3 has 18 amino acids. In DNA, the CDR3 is TGCGCCAGCAGCCAACTCTACGGGACGGATTTGCGGACTGGGGAGCTGTTTTTT. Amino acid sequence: CASSQLYGTDLRTGELFF.

CDR3 protein: CASSFLDSPYGYTF. In nucleotides, the CDR3 is TGTGCCAGCAGCTTCTTGGACAGTCCCTATGGCTACACCTTC. The J gene is TRBJ1-2, the V gene TRBV7-9; D might be TRBD1 (6 bases). V was cut by 3 bases and J by 4 bases, with 12 bases left in between. The germline V gene has CDR1 SEHNR and CDR2 FQNEAQ (reference sequence). This CDR3 has 14 residues.

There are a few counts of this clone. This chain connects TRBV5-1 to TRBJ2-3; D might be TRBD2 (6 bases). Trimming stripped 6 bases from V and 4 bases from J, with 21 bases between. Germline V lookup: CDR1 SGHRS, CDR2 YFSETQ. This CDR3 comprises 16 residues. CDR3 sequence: CASTLASRLGSDTQYF. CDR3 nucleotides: TGCGCCAGCACCCTGGCGTCGAGACTAGGGTCAGATACGCAGTATTTT.

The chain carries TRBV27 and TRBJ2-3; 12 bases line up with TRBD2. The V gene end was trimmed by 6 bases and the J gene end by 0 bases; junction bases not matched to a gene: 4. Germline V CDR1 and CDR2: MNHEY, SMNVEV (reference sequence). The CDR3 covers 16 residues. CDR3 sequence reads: CASRKLAGGSTDTQYF. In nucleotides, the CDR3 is TGTGCCAGCAGAAAACTAGCGGGGGGTAGCACAGATACGCAGTATTTT.

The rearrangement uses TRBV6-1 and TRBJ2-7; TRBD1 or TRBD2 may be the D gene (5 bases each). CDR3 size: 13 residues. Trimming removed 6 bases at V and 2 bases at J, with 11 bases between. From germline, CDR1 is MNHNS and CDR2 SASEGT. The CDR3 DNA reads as TGTGCCAGCAGACGGGACGCACCCTACGAGCAGTACTTC. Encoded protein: CASRRDAPYEQYF.

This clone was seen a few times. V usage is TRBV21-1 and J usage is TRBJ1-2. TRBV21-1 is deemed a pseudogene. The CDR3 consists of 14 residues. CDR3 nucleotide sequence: TGTGCCAGCAGGGAGGAGGAACCCGGTATTGGCTACACCTTC. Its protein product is CASREEEPGIGYTF.

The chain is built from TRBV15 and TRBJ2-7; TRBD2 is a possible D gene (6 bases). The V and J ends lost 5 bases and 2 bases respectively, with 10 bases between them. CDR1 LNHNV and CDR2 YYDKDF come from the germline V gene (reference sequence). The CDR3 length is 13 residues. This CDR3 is CATSSGVTYEQYF. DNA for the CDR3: TGTGCCACCAGCTCGGGGGTAACCTACGAGCAGTACTTC. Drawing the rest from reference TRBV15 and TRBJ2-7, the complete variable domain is DAMVIQNPRYQVTQFGKPVTLSCSQTLNHNVMYWYQQKSSQAPKLLFHYYDKDFNNEADTPDNFQSRRPNTSFCFLDIRSPGLGDTAMYLCATSSGVTYEQYFGPGTRLTVT.

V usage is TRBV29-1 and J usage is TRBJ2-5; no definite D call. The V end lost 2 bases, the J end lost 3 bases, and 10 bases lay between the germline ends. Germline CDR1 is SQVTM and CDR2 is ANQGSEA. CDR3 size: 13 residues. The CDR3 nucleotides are TGCAGCGTTGAAATGGTGGCTAAAGAGACCCAGTACTTC. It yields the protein CSVEMVAKETQYF.

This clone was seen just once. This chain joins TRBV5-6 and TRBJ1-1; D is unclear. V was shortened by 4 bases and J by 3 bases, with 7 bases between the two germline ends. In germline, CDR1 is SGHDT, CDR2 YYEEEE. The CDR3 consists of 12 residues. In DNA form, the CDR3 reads TGTGCCAGCAGCCTAATTTACACTGAAGCTTTCTTT. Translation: CASSLIYTEAFF.

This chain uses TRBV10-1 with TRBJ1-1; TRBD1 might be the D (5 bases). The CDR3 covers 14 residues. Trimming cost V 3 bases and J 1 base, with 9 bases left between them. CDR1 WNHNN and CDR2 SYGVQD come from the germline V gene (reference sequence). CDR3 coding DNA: TGCGCCAGCAGTGAACACAGGCCGAACACTGAAGCTTTCTTT. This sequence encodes CASSEHRPNTEAFF.

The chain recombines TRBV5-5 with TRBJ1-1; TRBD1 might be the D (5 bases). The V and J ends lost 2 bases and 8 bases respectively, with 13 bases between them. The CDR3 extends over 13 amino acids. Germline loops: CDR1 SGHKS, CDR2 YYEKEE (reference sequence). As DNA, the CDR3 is TGTGCCAGCAGCTTCTCGGGGCAGACCGAAGCTTTCTTT. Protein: CASSFSGQTEAFF.

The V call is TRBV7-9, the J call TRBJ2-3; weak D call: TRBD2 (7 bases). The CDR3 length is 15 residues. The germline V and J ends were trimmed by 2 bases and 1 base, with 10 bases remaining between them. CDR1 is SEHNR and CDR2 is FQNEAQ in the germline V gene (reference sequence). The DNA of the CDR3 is TGTGCCAGCAGCTTATCGCGGGGGCGCACAGATACGCAGTATTTT. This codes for CASSLSRGRTDTQYF.

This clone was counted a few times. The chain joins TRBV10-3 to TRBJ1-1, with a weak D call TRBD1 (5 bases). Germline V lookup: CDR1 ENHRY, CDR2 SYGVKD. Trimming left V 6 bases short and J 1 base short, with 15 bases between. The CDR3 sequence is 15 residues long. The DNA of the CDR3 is TGTGCCATCAGAGACAGCCCTGATAGGAACACTGAAGCTTTCTTT. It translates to CAIRDSPDRNTEAFF.

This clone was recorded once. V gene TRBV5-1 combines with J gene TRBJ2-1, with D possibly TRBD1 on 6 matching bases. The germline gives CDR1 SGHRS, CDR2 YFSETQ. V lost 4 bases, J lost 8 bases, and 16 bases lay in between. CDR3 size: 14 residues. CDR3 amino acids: CASSPTTGSYEQFF. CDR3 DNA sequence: TGCGCCAGCAGCCCAACCACAGGGTCGTATGAGCAGTTCTTC. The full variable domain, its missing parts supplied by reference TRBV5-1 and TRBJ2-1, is KAGVTQTPRYLIKTRGQQVTLSCSPISGHRSVSWYQQTPGQGLQFLFEYFSETQRNKGNFPGRFSGRQFSNSRSEMNVSTLELGDSALYLCASSPTTGSYEQFFGPGTRLTVL.